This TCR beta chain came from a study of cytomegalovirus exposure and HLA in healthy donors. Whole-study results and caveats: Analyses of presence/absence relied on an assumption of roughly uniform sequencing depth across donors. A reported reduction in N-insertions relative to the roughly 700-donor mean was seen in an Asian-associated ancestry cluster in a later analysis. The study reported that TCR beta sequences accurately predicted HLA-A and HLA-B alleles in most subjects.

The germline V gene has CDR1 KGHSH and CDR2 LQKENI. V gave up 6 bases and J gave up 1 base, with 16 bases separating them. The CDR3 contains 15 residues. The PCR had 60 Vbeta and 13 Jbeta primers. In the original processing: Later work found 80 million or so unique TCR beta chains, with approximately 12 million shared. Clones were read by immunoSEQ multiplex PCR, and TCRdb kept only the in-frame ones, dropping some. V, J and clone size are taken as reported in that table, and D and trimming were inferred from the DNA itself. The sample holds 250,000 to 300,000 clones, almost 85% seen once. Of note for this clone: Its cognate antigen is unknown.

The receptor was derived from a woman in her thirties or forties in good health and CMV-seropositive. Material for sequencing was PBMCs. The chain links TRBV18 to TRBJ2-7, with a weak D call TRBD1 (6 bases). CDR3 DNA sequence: TGTGCCAGCTCGGCGAACAGGGCATCATCCTACGAGCAGTACTTC. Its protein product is CASSANRASSYEQYF.